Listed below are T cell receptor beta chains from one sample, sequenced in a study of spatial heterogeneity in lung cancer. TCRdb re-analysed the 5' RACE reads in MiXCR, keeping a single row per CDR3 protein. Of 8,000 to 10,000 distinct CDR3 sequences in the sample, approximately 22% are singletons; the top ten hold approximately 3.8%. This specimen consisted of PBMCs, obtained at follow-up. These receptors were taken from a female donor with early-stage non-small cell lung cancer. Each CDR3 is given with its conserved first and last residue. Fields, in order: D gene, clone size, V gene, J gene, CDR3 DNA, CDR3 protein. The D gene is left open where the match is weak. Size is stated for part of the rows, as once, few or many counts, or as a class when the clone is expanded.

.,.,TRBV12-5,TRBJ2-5,TGTGCTAGTGGGGTCGACGGTAGAGAGACCCAGTACTTC,CASGVDGRETQYF
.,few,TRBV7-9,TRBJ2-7,TGTGCCAGCAGCTTAGGGGTAGCGCGCGAGCAGTACTTC,CASSLGVAREQYF
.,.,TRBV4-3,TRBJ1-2,TGCGCCAGCAGCCTGGGGGTCCTCGAAGGAGGCTACACCTTC,CASSLGVLEGGYTF
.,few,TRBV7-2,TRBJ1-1,TGTGCCAGCAGCCCCCAGGGTCGGCACACTGAAGCTTTCTTT,CASSPQGRHTEAFF
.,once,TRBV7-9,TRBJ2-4,TGTGCCAGCAGCTTAATGACAGTGGTAGCCAAAAACATTCAGTACTTC,CASSLMTVVAKNIQYF
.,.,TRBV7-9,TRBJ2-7,TGTGCCAGCAGCGCCCCCCCGGGAGTCTACGAGCAGTACTTC,CASSAPPGVYEQYF
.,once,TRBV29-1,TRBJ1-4,TGCAGCGTAGGGGAGGCAACTAATGAAAAACTGTTTTTT,CSVGEATNEKLFF
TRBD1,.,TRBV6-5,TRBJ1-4,TGTGCCAGCAGCCCCCCTGGACAGGCTGAAAAACTGTTTTTT,CASSPPGQAEKLFF
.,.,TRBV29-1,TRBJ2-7,TGCAGCGTGGGAGCAGCCTTCCCCTACGAGCAGTACTTC,CSVGAAFPYEQYF
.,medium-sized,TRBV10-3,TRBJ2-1,TGTGCCATCAGTGAGCCGATGGTCCCGAGGGATGAGCAGTTCTTC,CAISEPMVPRDEQFF
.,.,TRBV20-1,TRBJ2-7,TGCAGTGCTAGTGTCATCAGGGCCACCTACGAGCAGTACTTC,CSASVIRATYEQYF
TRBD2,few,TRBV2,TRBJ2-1,TGTGCCAGCAGTGGGACTAGCGGGAGGTCCCACAATGAGCAGTTCTTC,CASSGTSGRSHNEQFF
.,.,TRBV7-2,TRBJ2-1,TGTGCCAGCAGCACCTACTTAGATGAGCAGTTCTTC,CASSTYLDEQFF
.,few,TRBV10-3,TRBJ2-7,TGTGCCATCAGCCAAAGCGGCTCCTACGAGCAGTACTTC,CAISQSGSYEQYF
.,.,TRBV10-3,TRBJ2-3,TGTGCCATCAGTGAGTCGGAAGTCACAGATACGCAGTATTTT,CAISESEVTDTQYF
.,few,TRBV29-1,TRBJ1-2,TGCAGCGTCCAAACCCTGACAGGCTATGGCTACACCTTC,CSVQTLTGYGYTF
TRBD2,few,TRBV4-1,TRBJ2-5,TGCGCCAGCAGCCGAGATGGGACTAAGGAGACCCAGTACTTC,CASSRDGTKETQYF
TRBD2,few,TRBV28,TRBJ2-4,TGTGCCAGCAGCCCACTAGCGGGAGTCCAAAACATTCAGTACTTC,CASSPLAGVQNIQYF
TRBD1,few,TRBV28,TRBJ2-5,TGTGCCAGCACCGCGGTAGGACAGGGGCAGACCCAGTACTTC,CASTAVGQGQTQYF
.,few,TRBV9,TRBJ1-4,TGTGCCAGCAGCGTAGAAGGTGGAGGTGAAAAACTGTTTTTT,CASSVEGGGEKLFF
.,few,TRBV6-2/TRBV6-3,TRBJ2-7,TGTGCCAGCAGTTATCGGGGGTACGAGCAGTACTTC,CASSYRGYEQYF
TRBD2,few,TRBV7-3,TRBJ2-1,TGTGCCAGCAGCTTGTGGCTAGCGGAAACGAATGAGCAGTTCTTC,CASSLWLAETNEQFF
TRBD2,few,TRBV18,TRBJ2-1,TGTGCCAGCTTAACTAGCGGGAGACTGGTCTTC,CASLTSGRLVF
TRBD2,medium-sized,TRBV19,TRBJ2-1,TGTGCCAGTAGAATAGCGGGAGTATACAATGAGCAGTTCTTC,CASRIAGVYNEQFF
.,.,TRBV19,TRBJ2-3,TGTGCCAGTAGGACCCCGGGAAGCACAGATACGCAGTATTTT,CASRTPGSTDTQYF
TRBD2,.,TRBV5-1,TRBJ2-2,TGCGCCAGCAGCAGAGGACTAGACCAGTCCGGGGAGCTGTTTTTT,CASSRGLDQSGELFF
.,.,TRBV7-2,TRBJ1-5,TGTGCCAGCAGCTTCCTCCCGTTCAATCAGCCCCAGCATTTT,CASSFLPFNQPQHF
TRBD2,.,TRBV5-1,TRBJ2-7,TGCGCCAGCAGCTTGATGGTTGTAGCGGGAGTACCCTACGAGCAGTACTTC,CASSLMVVAGVPYEQYF
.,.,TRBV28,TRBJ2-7,TGTGCCAGCAGTCCCCCAGGGTTCTACGAGCAGTACTTC,CASSPPGFYEQYF
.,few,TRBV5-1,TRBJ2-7,TGCGCCAGCAGCTTGGGACACAACTCCTACGAGCAGTACTTC,CASSLGHNSYEQYF
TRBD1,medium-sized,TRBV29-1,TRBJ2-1,TGCAGCGCCGGAGACCCGGGACAGGCTAGACCCTACAATGAGCAGTTCTTC,CSAGDPGQARPYNEQFF
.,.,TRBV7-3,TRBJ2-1,TGTGCCAGCAGCCCCCTCGGACAAAAATACAATGAGCAGTTCTTC,CASSPLGQKYNEQFF
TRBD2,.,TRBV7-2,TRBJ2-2,TGTGCCAGCAGCTTAATGGGGACTAGCGAGACCGGGGAGCTGTTTTTT,CASSLMGTSETGELFF